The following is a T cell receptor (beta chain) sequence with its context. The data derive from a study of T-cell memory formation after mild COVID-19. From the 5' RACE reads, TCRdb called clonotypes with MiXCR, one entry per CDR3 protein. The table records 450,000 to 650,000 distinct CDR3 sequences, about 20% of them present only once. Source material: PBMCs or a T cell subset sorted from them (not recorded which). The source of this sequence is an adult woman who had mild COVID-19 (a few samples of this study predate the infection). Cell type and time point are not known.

In nucleotides, the CDR3 is TGTGCCAGCGAGCCGGGACTAGCGTCGGGGGGCTCCTACGAGCAGTACTTC. Translating gives CASEPGLASGGSYEQYF. The chain couples TRBV6-4 to TRBJ2-7; TRBD2 matches at 10 bases. Germline loops: CDR1 MRHNA, CDR2 SNTAGT. CDR3 length: 17 amino acids. The V segment lost 8 bases and the J segment 0 bases; nucleotides outside the gene matches: 13.